The 20 T cell receptor beta chains presented below share a single source sample, sequenced in a study of blood T cell repertoires in COVID-19. Only in-frame clones appear in the TCRdb table, and some are missing; sequencing was by immunoSEQ multiplex PCR. The sample lists about 84,000 clones; about 88% were seen once. Material for sequencing was peripheral blood. The receptor source for this set is a man older than 75 with active or convalescent COVID-19.

The chain recombines TRBV12-3 or TRBV12-4 with TRBJ2-7, with D perhaps TRBD2 (6 bases). There are 13 residues in the CDR3. Trimming left V 2 bases short and J 5 bases short, with 10 bases between. CDR3 region: CASSLRLVHEQYF. CDR3 nucleotide sequence: TGTGCCAGCAGTTTAAGACTAGTCCACGAGCAGTACTTC.

A single count supports this clone. Compared with germline, one end of the junction differs, possibly owing to a read error. The CDR3 sequence is CSVTTGGSDQPQHF. CDR3 nucleotides: TGCAGCGTAACGACAGGTGGTAGCGATCAGCCCCAGCATTTT. V is TRBV29-1 and J is TRBJ1-5; a weak D match, TRBD1 (6 bases). In germline, CDR1 is SQVTM, CDR2 ANQGSEA. This CDR3 spans 14 amino acids.

The V gene is TRBV7-9, the J gene TRBJ2-1; D might be TRBD2 (6 bases). The CDR3 is 17 amino acids. Germline CDR1 reads SEHNR; CDR2 reads FQNEAQ (reference sequence). Trimming took 3 bases from V and 0 from J, leaving 15 bases between them. Written as DNA, the CDR3 is TGTGCCAGCAGCTTGAGGGCGGGGACGAGCTCCTACAATGAGCAGTTCTTC. Its translation: CASSLRAGTSSYNEQFF.

This clone is a singleton in its sample. The chain has TRBV5-1 and TRBJ2-4, with TRBD1 identical over 7 bases. CDR1 is SGHRS and CDR2 is YFSETQ in the germline V gene. The CDR3 is 13 residues long. Losses at the gene ends were 4 bases for V and 5 bases for J; bases not matched to a gene: 3. This chain's CDR3 is CASSAGTENIQYF. The CDR3 DNA is TGCGCCAGCAGCGCCGGGACAGAAAACATTCAGTACTTC. The variable domain in full, completed from reference TRBV5-1 and TRBJ2-4, reads KAGVTQTPRYLIKTRGQQVTLSCSPISGHRSVSWYQQTPGQGLQFLFEYFSETQRNKGNFPGRFSGRQFSNSRSEMNVSTLELGDSALYLCASSAGTENIQYFGAGTRLSVL.

This clone appeared a few times. The rearrangement links TRBV14 to TRBJ2-7; 13 bases map to TRBD2. J lost 10 bases, V lost 4 bases, and 4 bases had no gene match. This CDR3 spans 13 amino acids. Germline CDR1 is SGHDN and CDR2 is FVKESK. The DNA of the CDR3 is TGTGCCAGCAGCCTTGGACTAGCGGGAGTACAGTACTTC. Translating it yields CASSLGLAGVQYF.

V usage is TRBV28 and J usage is TRBJ1-5; D call uncertain. The ends were cut back, 4 bases at V and 5 bases at J, with 6 bases in the middle. Per germline, CDR1 MDHEN and CDR2 SYDVKM. The CDR3 has 12 amino acids. Here the CDR3 DNA reads TGTGCCAGCAGTTCGGGTGATCAGCCCCAGCATTTT. Its translation is CASSSGDQPQHF. Looking up the rest from reference TRBV28 and TRBJ1-5 gives the full variable domain: DVKVTQSSRYLVKRTGEKVFLECVQDMDHENMFWYRQDPGLGLRLIYFSYDVKMKEKGDIPEGYSVSREKKERFSLILESASTNQTSMYLCASSSGDQPQHFGDGTRLSIL.

The CDR3 DNA reads TGCGCCAGCAGCCAGCGGGGTTTTGACCCAGATACGCAGTATTTT. It specifies CASSQRGFDPDTQYF. The rearrangement joins TRBV5-1 to TRBJ2-3; 7 bases are shared with TRBD2. With V trimmed by 4 bases and J by 4 bases, 9 bases remained unmatched. CDR3 length: 15 amino acids. The germline gives CDR1 SGHRS, CDR2 YFSETQ.

The table lists this clone with a few counts. The chain combines TRBV2 with TRBJ1-1, with TRBD1 matching over 8 bases. This CDR3 comprises 14 residues. Germline CDR1 and CDR2: SNHLY and FYNNEI. V shed 4 bases and J 1 base; nucleotides not matched to a gene: 2. The CDR3 region is CASSGQGANTEAFF. The CDR3 nucleotides read TGTGCCAGCAGTGGTCAGGGGGCGAACACTGAAGCTTTCTTT. The variable domain in full, completed from reference TRBV2 and TRBJ1-1, reads EPEVTQTPSHQVTQMGQEVILRCVPISNHLYFYWYRQILGQKVEFLVSFYNNEISEKSEIFDDQFSVERPDGSNFTLKIRSTKLEDSAMYFCASSGQGANTEAFFGQGTRLTVV.

The rearrangement uses TRBV11-1 and TRBJ1-3; D is unclear. V gave up 4 bases and J gave up 14 bases, with 12 bases separating them. Germline V lookup: CDR1 SGHAT, CDR2 FQDESV (reference sequence). The CDR3 has 11 amino acids. DNA of the CDR3: TGTGCCAGCAGCTCCAGCGTCAAGTTATATTTT. Translation: CASSSSVKLYF.

Written as DNA, the CDR3 is TGTGCCAGTAGTATAGCGGGGACAGGGGCTCTCTATGGCTACACCTTC. It codes for CASSIAGTGALYGYTF. The rearrangement links TRBV19 to TRBJ1-2; 10 bases map to TRBD1. The trim removed 1 base at V and 4 bases at J, leaving 6 bases unmatched. The length of the CDR3 is 16 residues. Germline V gene data show CDR1 as LNHDA and CDR2 as SQIVND (reference sequence).

This rearrangement joins TRBV7-9 to TRBJ2-7, with 7 bases aligning to TRBD1. This CDR3 contains 13 residues. V lost 6 bases and J lost 7; bases outside the gene matches: 9. CDR1 SEHNR and CDR2 FQNEAQ come from the germline V gene (reference sequence). CDR3 bases: TGTGCCAGCAGTTGGACAGGTCCCGGGGAGCAGTACTTC. Residues: CASSWTGPGEQYF.

This chain links TRBV28 with TRBJ1-5; D possibly corresponds to TRBD1 (6 bases). Trimming removed 6 bases at V and 7 bases at J, with 19 bases between. CDR1 and CDR2 from the germline V gene are MDHEN and SYDVKM. The CDR3 length is 15 residues. The CDR3 DNA reads as TGTGCCAGCAGCTCGCCCCGGGGGGCGATCCAGCCCCAGCATTTT. Translated: CASSSPRGAIQPQHF.

Points on this clone: The same CDR3 arises from other DNA sequences in this sample as well. The chain links TRBV28 to TRBJ1-3; D is perhaps TRBD1 (5 bases). Trimming removed 4 bases at V and 3 bases at J, with 7 bases between. CDR1 MDHEN and CDR2 SYDVKM come from the germline V gene. This CDR3 region has 13 residues. The CDR3 protein is CASSWGVGNTIYF. CDR3 coding DNA: TGTGCCAGCAGTTGGGGGGTTGGAAACACCATATATTTT.

V gene TRBV14 combines with J gene TRBJ2-2; no definite D call. There are 13 residues in the CDR3. The germline V gene has CDR1 SGHDN and CDR2 FVKESK. V dropped 4 bases and J dropped 4 bases, with 7 bases sitting between them. The CDR3 nucleotides read TGTGCCAGCAGCCGAGTTCCCACCGGGGAGCTGTTTTTT. This sequence encodes CASSRVPTGELFF.

The chain employs TRBV5-4 and TRBJ2-5; D not resolved. The CDR3 is 11 residues long. Germline V CDR1 and CDR2: SGHNT, YYREEE (reference sequence). V was trimmed by 4 bases and J by 1 base, leaving 2 bases between them. CDR3 loop: CASSLQETQYF. CDR3 nucleotides: TGTGCCAGCAGCCTCCAAGAGACCCAGTACTTC. Using reference TRBV5-4 and TRBJ2-5 for the parts outside the CDR3, the full variable domain is ETGVTQSPTHLIKTRGQQVTLRCSSQSGHNTVSWYQQALGQGPQFIFQYYREEENGRGNFPPRFSGLQFPNYSSELNVNALELDDSALYLCASSLQETQYFGPGTRLLVL.

This clone was observed a handful of times. The rearrangement uses TRBV6-6 and TRBJ2-7; perhaps TRBD1 as D (5 bases). Trimming took off 7 bases at V and 2 bases at J, with 15 bases between the two ends. The length of the CDR3 is 14 residues. Germline CDR1 is MNHNY and CDR2 is SVGAGI (reference sequence). In DNA form, the CDR3 reads TGTGCCAGCAATGGGGAATGGGGCACCTACGAGCAGTACTTC. The encoded protein is CASNGEWGTYEQYF.

This clone appeared once. V is TRBV10-3 and J is TRBJ2-6; 10 bases are shared with TRBD2. Germline assignment: CDR1 ENHRY and CDR2 SYGVKD. The CDR3 runs 18 residues. V lost 2 bases and J lost 3; bases outside the gene matches: 7. The CDR3 DNA is TGTGCCATCAGTGAGCTGGCTAGCGGGAGTAGTGGGGCCAACGTCCTGACTTTC. It encodes CAISELASGSSGANVLTF.

This clone came up once. The gene calls are TRBV6-6 and TRBJ2-1; 7 bases line up with TRBD1. This CDR3 spans 13 amino acids. J was trimmed by 10 bases and V by 7 bases; bases with no gene match: 10. The germline CDR1 and CDR2 sequences are MNHNY and SVGAGI (reference sequence). CDR3 amino acids: CASIQTGASEQFF. In DNA, the CDR3 is TGTGCCAGCATACAAACAGGGGCGAGCGAGCAGTTCTTC.

This sequence joins TRBV6-2 or TRBV6-3 and TRBJ1-1, with D perhaps matching TRBD1 (6 bases). Per germline, CDR1 MNHEY and CDR2 SVGEGT. The CDR3 is 14 residues long. V lost 5 bases and J lost 7, with 17 bases in between. The CDR3 region is CASSNGAQGYEAFF. In nucleotides, the CDR3 is TGTGCCAGCAGTAACGGGGCACAGGGTTATGAAGCTTTCTTT.

The chain carries TRBV2 and TRBJ2-3; TRBD1 might be the D (5 bases). The germline V and J ends were trimmed by 6 bases and 1 base, with 14 bases remaining between them. The CDR3 covers 15 residues. In germline, CDR1 is SNHLY, CDR2 FYNNEI. The CDR3 spells CASSPTRAGTDTQYF. DNA of the CDR3: TGTGCCAGCAGCCCCACCAGGGCCGGCACAGATACGCAGTATTTT.